The clone carrying this TCR beta chain was detected many times. The CDR3 length is 13 residues. Germline V lookup: CDR1 KGHDR, CDR2 SFDVKD. With 0 bases removed from V and 8 bases from J, the gap between germline ends came to 6 bases. Arm-PCR of CDR3 regions and iRepertoire HTBI primers were used to build TCR beta libraries. TCRdb redid the calling of the multiplex PCR reads with MiXCR, one entry per CDR3 protein. The sample records about 440,000 distinct CDR3 sequences, about 15% being singletons. Time point given: newly diagnosed GD, antithyroid drugs for less than 3 months. PBMCs were the source of the RNA used for TCR sequencing. From each patient, about 8.5 milliliters of peripheral blood was drawn and collected into an EDTA anticoagulant tube. This sample was taken from a study of regulatory T cells in long-lasting Graves disease. Study overall: Newly diagnosed Graves' patients took antithyroid drugs under 3 months.

These data also featured in a second study, about T cells in Graves' hyperthyroidism and ophthalmopathy. Per that paper: Stable hyperthyroidism was told apart from ophthalmopathy by a model built on 13 V-J features.

The TCR comes from a woman younger than 35 with Graves disease. The sequencing used peripheral blood mononuclear cells (PBMCs), collected at new diagnosis, from a patient treated with antithyroid drugs. This rearrangement joins TRBV24-1 to TRBJ2-2; D is undetermined. The DNA of the CDR3 is TGTGCCACCAGTGATTTGCCCGCTGGGGAGCTGTTTTTT. This codes for CATSDLPAGELFF.